These T cell receptor beta chains were read from a single sample in a study of T cell changes during pregnancy in multiple sclerosis. The protocol was immunoSEQ multiplex PCR, while the TCRdb copy is restricted to in-frame clones and leaves out a portion. The data contain about 23,000 clones, approximately 81% of them singletons. The source material was CD8+ T cells from peripheral blood mononuclear cells, sampled before pregnancy. These receptor sequences come from a female donor with multiple sclerosis, enrolled in a pregnancy study. CDR3s include the opening cysteine and the closing phenylalanine or tryptophan. The D gene is left open where the match is weak. Clone size is stated in some rows and not others, as once, few, many or a class when expanded.

clone size: -
D gene: TRBD1
V gene: TRBV5-1
J gene: TRBJ1-2
CDR3 protein: CASSLGQGHYGYTF
CDR3 DNA: TGCGCCAGCAGCTTGGGACAGGGACACTATGGCTACACCTTC

clone size: -
D gene: TRBD1
V gene: TRBV28
J gene: TRBJ2-3
CDR3 protein: CATELGTGVTDTQYF
CDR3 DNA: TGTGCCACCGAGTTGGGGACAGGCGTTACAGATACGCAGTATTTT

clone size: -
D gene: TRBD1
V gene: TRBV10-3
J gene: TRBJ2-1
CDR3 protein: CAISESRTGSDEQFF
CDR3 DNA: TGTGCCATCAGTGAGTCGAGGACAGGGTCCGATGAGCAGTTCTTC

clone size: -
D gene: TRBD2
V gene: TRBV4-1
J gene: TRBJ2-3
CDR3 protein: CASSQGLAGGDTQYF
CDR3 DNA: TGCGCCAGCAGCCAAGGACTAGCGGGTGGGGATACGCAGTATTTT

clone size: -
D gene: -
V gene: TRBV4-1
J gene: TRBJ2-7
CDR3 protein: CASSRAGGITYEQYF
CDR3 DNA: TGCGCCAGCAGCCGCGCAGGGGGGATTACCTACGAGCAGTACTTC

clone size: -
D gene: -
V gene: TRBV28
J gene: TRBJ2-5
CDR3 protein: CASSSTVETQYF
CDR3 DNA: TGTGCCAGCAGTTCTACGGTCGAGACCCAGTACTTC

clone size: -
D gene: TRBD1
V gene: TRBV28
J gene: TRBJ1-2
CDR3 protein: CASSFFLRGRTDGYTF
CDR3 DNA: TGTGCCAGCAGTTTTTTCCTCAGGGGGCGGACTGATGGCTACACCTTC

clone size: -
D gene: TRBD2
V gene: TRBV2
J gene: TRBJ2-3
CDR3 protein: CASARLAGGTDTQYF
CDR3 DNA: TGTGCCAGCGCCAGACTAGCGGGAGGCACAGATACGCAGTATTTT

clone size: -
D gene: TRBD2
V gene: TRBV29-1
J gene: TRBJ2-7
CDR3 protein: CSVELAGGYYEQYF
CDR3 DNA: TGCAGCGTAGAGCTAGCGGGAGGGTACTACGAGCAGTACTTC

clone size: -
D gene: TRBD1
V gene: TRBV7-9
J gene: TRBJ2-3
CDR3 protein: CASSLDRQGTDTQYF
CDR3 DNA: TGTGCCAGCAGCTTAGACCGACAGGGGACAGATACGCAGTATTTT

clone size: -
D gene: TRBD1
V gene: TRBV27
J gene: TRBJ2-7
CDR3 protein: CASTRQGAYEQYF
CDR3 DNA: TGTGCCAGCACCCGACAGGGGGCCTACGAGCAGTACTTC

clone size: -
D gene: TRBD1
V gene: TRBV11-2
J gene: TRBJ2-7
CDR3 protein: CASSVGQGSYEQYF
CDR3 DNA: TGTGCCAGCAGCGTCGGACAGGGATCCTACGAGCAGTACTTC

clone size: -
D gene: -
V gene: TRBV19
J gene: TRBJ2-2
CDR3 protein: CASTWGTTGELFF
CDR3 DNA: TGTGCCAGCACATGGGGGACAACCGGGGAGCTGTTTTTT

clone size: medium-sized
D gene: -
V gene: TRBV27
J gene: TRBJ2-4
CDR3 protein: CASSLWYGGIQYF
CDR3 DNA: TGTGCCAGCAGTTTATGGTACGGTGGCATTCAGTACTTC

clone size: many
D gene: -
V gene: TRBV19
J gene: TRBJ2-7
CDR3 protein: CASSSGFPHEQYF
CDR3 DNA: TGTGCCAGTAGTAGCGGCTTCCCCCACGAGCAGTACTTC

clone size: -
D gene: TRBD2
V gene: TRBV27
J gene: TRBJ2-1
CDR3 protein: CASSLLGLAGAGYNEQFF
CDR3 DNA: TGTGCCAGCAGTTTACTAGGACTAGCGGGAGCCGGCTACAATGAGCAGTTCTTC

clone size: -
D gene: TRBD1
V gene: TRBV4-3
J gene: TRBJ1-2
CDR3 protein: CASSQVGTGGIYGYTF
CDR3 DNA: TGCGCCAGCAGCCAAGTGGGGACAGGGGGAATCTATGGCTACACCTTC

clone size: -
D gene: TRBD2
V gene: TRBV10-3
J gene: TRBJ2-7
CDR3 protein: CAISERTSRVGEQYF
CDR3 DNA: TGTGCCATCAGTGAAAGGACTAGCCGGGTCGGCGAGCAGTACTTC

clone size: -
D gene: -
V gene: TRBV19
J gene: TRBJ1-1
CDR3 protein: CASSISPVRNTEAFF
CDR3 DNA: TGTGCCAGTAGTATATCTCCAGTCCGGAACACTGAAGCTTTCTTT

clone size: -
D gene: -
V gene: TRBV11-2
J gene: TRBJ2-5
CDR3 protein: CASSLVVQETQYF
CDR3 DNA: TGTGCCAGCAGCTTAGTCGTACAAGAGACCCAGTACTTC

clone size: medium-sized
D gene: TRBD2
V gene: TRBV7-9
J gene: TRBJ2-1
CDR3 protein: CASSSSGPGDNEQFF
CDR3 DNA: TGTGCCAGCAGTTCTAGCGGGCCCGGGGACAATGAGCAGTTCTTC

clone size: -
D gene: TRBD1
V gene: TRBV6-4
J gene: TRBJ2-7
CDR3 protein: CASSEKSGQTYEQYF
CDR3 DNA: TGTGCCAGCAGTGAGAAATCGGGACAGACCTACGAGCAGTACTTC

clone size: once
D gene: TRBD1
V gene: TRBV27
J gene: TRBJ2-5
CDR3 protein: CASSPSYRTGRETQYF
CDR3 DNA: TGTGCCAGCAGTCCTTCTTATCGGACAGGGAGGGAGACCCAGTACTTC

clone size: -
D gene: TRBD1
V gene: TRBV10-2
J gene: TRBJ2-2
CDR3 protein: CASSESLHPMTGAYNTGELFF
CDR3 DNA: TGCGCCAGCAGTGAGTCCCTCCACCCCATGACAGGGGCATACAACACCGGGGAGCTGTTTTTT

clone size: -
D gene: TRBD1
V gene: TRBV13
J gene: TRBJ1-1
CDR3 protein: CASSLSQGARDTEAFF
CDR3 DNA: TGTGCCAGCAGCTTAAGCCAGGGGGCTCGAGACACTGAAGCTTTCTTT

clone size: -
D gene: TRBD2
V gene: TRBV5-1
J gene: TRBJ2-5
CDR3 protein: CASSTSWTSAQETQYF
CDR3 DNA: TGCGCCAGCAGCACCTCATGGACTAGCGCCCAAGAGACCCAGTACTTC

clone size: -
D gene: -
V gene: TRBV30
J gene: TRBJ1-1
CDR3 protein: CAWSSVGATEAFF
CDR3 DNA: TGTGCCTGGAGTTCGGTGGGGGCCACTGAAGCTTTCTTT

clone size: -
D gene: -
V gene: TRBV7-3
J gene: TRBJ2-7
CDR3 protein: CASSLPGPTGKQYF
CDR3 DNA: TGTGCCAGCAGCCTCCCCGGACCCACAGGGAAGCAGTACTTC

clone size: -
D gene: TRBD2
V gene: TRBV7-4
J gene: TRBJ2-1
CDR3 protein: CASSQVAGAEQFF
CDR3 DNA: TGTGCCAGCAGCCAGGTAGCGGGAGCTGAGCAGTTCTTC

clone size: -
D gene: TRBD2
V gene: TRBV19
J gene: TRBJ2-1
CDR3 protein: CASSSSLTRLAGWNEQFF
CDR3 DNA: TGTGCCAGTAGCTCATCCCTAACTCGACTAGCGGGTTGGAATGAGCAGTTCTTC

clone size: -
D gene: TRBD2
V gene: TRBV7-8
J gene: TRBJ2-6
CDR3 protein: CASSLLLAGDVPGANVLTF
CDR3 DNA: TGTGCCAGCAGCTTATTACTAGCGGGAGACGTCCCTGGGGCCAACGTCCTGACTTTC

clone size: once
D gene: -
V gene: TRBV6-6
J gene: TRBJ1-1
CDR3 protein: CASSYSDRNTEAFF
CDR3 DNA: TGTGCCAGCAGTTACTCCGACAGGAACACTGAAGCTTTCTTT

clone size: -
D gene: -
V gene: TRBV7-2
J gene: TRBJ2-5
CDR3 protein: CASSLGSVQTQYF
CDR3 DNA: TGTGCCAGCAGCTTAGGTTCCGTTCAGACCCAGTACTTC

clone size: -
D gene: -
V gene: TRBV6-5
J gene: TRBJ1-1
CDR3 protein: CASSYSSQGTEAFF
CDR3 DNA: TGTGCCAGCAGTTACTCCTCTCAGGGGACTGAAGCTTTCTTT

clone size: -
D gene: TRBD1
V gene: TRBV5-4
J gene: TRBJ1-1
CDR3 protein: CASSPGQGDLGTEAFF
CDR3 DNA: TGTGCCAGCAGCCCCGGACAGGGAGACCTGGGCACTGAAGCTTTCTTT

clone size: -
D gene: TRBD2
V gene: TRBV7-9
J gene: TRBJ2-7
CDR3 protein: CASSPGRLIAGTYEQYF
CDR3 DNA: TGTGCCAGCAGCCCCGGCCGTTTGATAGCGGGAACCTACGAGCAGTACTTC

clone size: -
D gene: TRBD2
V gene: TRBV6-5
J gene: TRBJ2-1
CDR3 protein: CASSYLGGGNEQFF
CDR3 DNA: TGTGCCAGCAGTTACTTGGGCGGGGGAAATGAGCAGTTCTTC

clone size: -
D gene: -
V gene: TRBV27
J gene: TRBJ2-1
CDR3 protein: CASSLQGPYNEQFF
CDR3 DNA: TGTGCCAGCAGTTTACAGGGTCCCTACAATGAGCAGTTCTTC

clone size: -
D gene: -
V gene: TRBV28
J gene: TRBJ2-2
CDR3 protein: CASSLSPVLFF
CDR3 DNA: TGTGCCAGCAGTTTATCCCCGGTGCTGTTTTTT

clone size: -
D gene: -
V gene: TRBV5-1
J gene: TRBJ2-7
CDR3 protein: CASSNSQGGEQYF
CDR3 DNA: TGCGCCAGCAGCAACTCGCAGGGTGGAGAGCAGTACTTC

clone size: once
D gene: -
V gene: TRBV19
J gene: TRBJ1-5
CDR3 protein: CASSLPGGIRNQPQHF
CDR3 DNA: TGTGCCAGTAGTCTCCCGGGGGGTATCAGGAATCAGCCCCAGCATTTT

clone size: -
D gene: -
V gene: TRBV7-9
J gene: TRBJ1-2
CDR3 protein: CASSGRRHFNYGYTF
CDR3 DNA: TGTGCCAGCAGCGGCAGAAGACATTTTAACTATGGCTACACCTTC

clone size: -
D gene: -
V gene: TRBV5-4
J gene: TRBJ1-1
CDR3 protein: CASSLGPNTEAFF
CDR3 DNA: TGTGCCAGCAGCTTGGGGCCGAACACTGAAGCTTTCTTT

clone size: -
D gene: -
V gene: TRBV4-1
J gene: TRBJ1-2
CDR3 protein: CASSQRSQPPKGYTF
CDR3 DNA: TGCGCCAGCAGCCAACGGTCACAGCCCCCAAAGGGCTACACCTTC

clone size: -
D gene: -
V gene: TRBV7-2
J gene: TRBJ1-1
CDR3 protein: CASTETGILNTEAFF
CDR3 DNA: TGTGCCAGCACCGAGACAGGAATACTGAACACTGAAGCTTTCTTT

clone size: -
D gene: TRBD2
V gene: TRBV10-2
J gene: TRBJ2-2
CDR3 protein: CASSEVTSGMLGELFF
CDR3 DNA: TGCGCCAGCAGTGAGGTTACTAGCGGGATGTTGGGGGAGCTGTTTTTT

clone size: -
D gene: TRBD1
V gene: TRBV19
J gene: TRBJ2-7
CDR3 protein: CASSTTGGPNEQYF
CDR3 DNA: TGTGCCAGTAGTACGACAGGGGGGCCGAACGAGCAGTACTTC

clone size: -
D gene: -
V gene: TRBV6-5
J gene: TRBJ1-2
CDR3 protein: CASSYVRGSSYGYTF
CDR3 DNA: TGTGCCAGCAGTTACGTCAGGGGTTCTAGCTATGGCTACACCTTC

clone size: -
D gene: TRBD1
V gene: TRBV13
J gene: TRBJ1-1
CDR3 protein: CASSSTGVNTEAFF
CDR3 DNA: TGTGCCAGCAGCTCGACAGGGGTGAACACTGAAGCTTTCTTT

clone size: few
D gene: TRBD1
V gene: TRBV4-1
J gene: TRBJ1-3
CDR3 protein: CASSQGTGGLDTIYF
CDR3 DNA: TGCGCCAGCAGCCAAGGCACAGGGGGCTTGGACACCATATATTTT